One sample yielded the 11 T cell receptor beta chains listed below, sequenced in a study of T cells in localized non-small cell lung cancer. Generated by immunoSEQ multiplex PCR, the TCRdb table keeps only in-frame clones and is missing some. The data contain tens of thousands of clones, roughly 80% of them seen just once; the ten biggest clones take up 1.3%. Sample: peripheral blood, taken before any cancer treatment. These receptors came from a female donor over 55 with stage I lung adenocarcinoma.

The chain is built from TRBV7-2 and TRBJ1-2; the D is unclear. Germline CDR1 and CDR2: SGHTA and FQGNSA. Trimming pared 1 base from V and 4 bases from J, leaving 13 bases between. The CDR3 runs 15 residues. This chain's CDR3 is CASSLDPLLRYGYTF. CDR3 nucleotide sequence: TGTGCCAGCAGCTTAGATCCCCTCCTCCGCTATGGCTACACCTTC.

The J gene is TRBJ1-5, the V gene TRBV19; D is possibly TRBD1 (6 bases). Trimming removed 6 bases at V and 5 bases at J, with 17 bases between. Germline CDR1 LNHDA, CDR2 SQIVND (reference sequence). The CDR3 is 15 amino acids. DNA of the CDR3: TGTGCCAGTAGCCGGAGGGGGGTAGGGGATCAGCCCCAGCATTTT. This translates into CASSRRGVGDQPQHF.

The J gene is TRBJ1-5, the V gene TRBV9, with D unresolved. The ends were cut back, 5 bases at V and 5 bases at J, with 26 bases in the middle. CDR1 is SGDLS and CDR2 is YYNGEE in the germline V gene. CDR3 size: 18 residues. CDR3 bases: TGTGCCAGCAGTCCAGAGTGGGAGGAGTACGTATTTCATCAGCCCCAGCATTTT. Residues: CASSPEWEEYVFHQPQHF.

The chain joins TRBV29-1 to TRBJ1-2, with unresolved D. The CDR3 runs 12 residues. Germline CDR1 reads SQVTM; CDR2 reads ANQGSEA. V was trimmed by 5 bases and J by 8 bases, leaving 15 bases between them. CDR3 residues: CSVTPSGPGYTF. CDR3 sequence (DNA): TGCAGCGTTACGCCTTCAGGCCCGGGCTACACCTTC.

This sequence joins TRBV6-5 and TRBJ2-7; possibly TRBD2 for D (5 bases). V lost 7 bases and J lost 1, with 11 bases in between. The CDR3 is made up of 13 amino acids. Germline-derived CDR1 and CDR2 are MNHEY and SVGAGI. CDR3: CASTKAASYEQYF. CDR3 nucleotides: TGTGCCAGCACAAAAGCGGCTTCCTACGAGCAGTACTTC.

The rearrangement uses TRBV19 and TRBJ1-3, with 7 bases aligning to TRBD1. J lost 0 bases, V lost 7 bases, and 18 bases had no gene match. Per the germline V gene, CDR1 is LNHDA and CDR2 is SQIVND (reference sequence). The CDR3 totals 19 residues. CDR3 residues: CASNHPGDSLFDSGNTIYF. CDR3 in DNA: TGTGCCAGTAATCACCCGGGGGACAGTCTGTTCGACTCTGGAAACACCATATATTTT.

This rearrangement joins TRBV7-2 to TRBJ1-6; D is uncertain. V lost 2 bases, J lost 12 bases, and 14 bases lay in between. Germline CDR1 and CDR2: SGHTA and FQGNSA. The CDR3 extends over 14 amino acids. DNA for the CDR3: TGTGCCAGCAGCTTAAGGACGCGGGTCATACCCCTCCACTTT. Amino acids: CASSLRTRVIPLHF.

This clone was seen a handful of times. The V and J genes are TRBV18 and TRBJ1-2; D unresolved. Trimming left V 6 bases short and J 4 bases short, with 9 bases between. Germline assignment: CDR1 KGHSH and CDR2 LQKENI. This CDR3 has 12 residues. The DNA for the CDR3 is TGTGCCAGCTCGTCTGAGGGCTATGGCTACACCTTC. Protein product: CASSSEGYGYTF.

The chain has TRBV4-1 and TRBJ1-2; tentative D call: TRBD1 (5 bases). The V end lost 1 base, the J end lost 7 bases, and 19 bases lay between the germline ends. The CDR3 covers 16 residues. Germline V gene data show CDR1 as MGHRA and CDR2 as YSYEKL. CDR3: CASSQATTVEFSGYTF. For the CDR3, the DNA is TGCGCCAGCAGCCAAGCCACGACAGTTGAGTTTTCTGGCTACACCTTC.

This rearrangement joins TRBV7-2 to TRBJ1-6; D remains unclear. The CDR3 has 14 residues. Looked up from germline, CDR1 is SGHTA and CDR2 is FQGNSA. Deletions cut 2 bases from V and 7 bases from J, with 9 bases between. The CDR3 DNA sequence: TGTGCCAGCAGCTTATCGGCGGAGAATTCACCCCTCCACTTT. Encoded protein: CASSLSAENSPLHF. Together with reference TRBV7-2 and TRBJ1-6, the CDR3 gives the full variable domain: GAGVSQSPSNKVTEKGKDVELRCDPISGHTALYWYRQSLGQGLEFLIYFQGNSAPDKSGLPSDRFSAERTGGSVSTLTIQRTQQEDSAVYLCASSLSAENSPLHFGNGTRLTVT.

The V gene is TRBV6-5, the J gene TRBJ1-4, with 7 bases identical to TRBD1. The CDR3 runs to 15 residues. Germline CDR1 MNHEY, CDR2 SVGAGI. V shed 5 bases, J shed 8 bases, and the junction held 11 bases outside the gene matches. Here the CDR3 reads CASSHRQGKGEKLFF. The CDR3 coding sequence is TGTGCCAGCAGTCACCGACAGGGTAAGGGGGAAAAACTGTTTTTT.